This is a list of T cell receptor beta chains from one sample in a study of persistence of HIV-infected CD4 T cells. No antigen is known for these receptors. Profiling relied on immunoSEQ multiplex PCR, and the TCRdb table lists in-frame clones only, not all of them. The sample records fewer than 40,000 clones, around 80% being singletons. The sample here was CD4+ T cells sorted from PBMCs after roughly 17-hour stimulation, taken from a patient who received antiretroviral therapy. The source is an adult woman with HIV who was CMV-seropositive. CDR3s include the opening cysteine and the closing phenylalanine or tryptophan. Fields, in order: clone size, D gene, J gene, V gene, CDR3 protein, CDR3 DNA. The D gene is left open where the match is weak. A row's size may be missing; if present it is once, few, many or a size class.

.,.,TRBJ1-2,TRBV4-3,CASSQEFNPGANYGYTF,TGCGCCAGCAGCCAAGAATTCAATCCAGGTGCTAACTATGGCTACACCTTC
.,.,TRBJ2-2,TRBV5-6,CASSQPNTGELFF,TGTGCCAGCAGCCAGCCGAACACCGGGGAGCTGTTTTTT
.,TRBD1,TRBJ2-5,TRBV2,CASRASGTGSETQYF,TGTGCCAGCAGGGCTAGTGGGACAGGGTCGGAGACCCAGTACTTC
.,TRBD1,TRBJ2-7,TRBV12-5,CASASPETGAYEQYF,TGTGCTAGTGCCTCCCCCGAGACAGGGGCCTACGAGCAGTACTTC
few,.,TRBJ1-2,TRBV5-5,CASSFGRGTSYGYTF,TGTGCCAGCAGCTTCGGCAGGGGAACGAGCTATGGCTACACCTTC
once,TRBD2,TRBJ2-1,TRBV5-1,CASSLTAGGSYNEQFF,TGCGCCAGCAGCTTGACGGCGGGAGGCTCCTACAATGAGCAGTTCTTC
once,TRBD1,TRBJ2-1,TRBV7-3,CASSLGPGGREQFF,TGTGCCAGCAGCTTAGGTCCAGGGGGCCGAGAGCAGTTCTTC
.,.,TRBJ2-2,TRBV4-3,CASSQDVNTGELFF,TGCGCCAGCAGCCAAGACGTTAACACCGGGGAGCTGTTTTTT
.,.,TRBJ1-1,TRBV3-1/TRBV3-2,CASSLRGTEAFF,TGTGCCAGCAGCCTGAGGGGCACTGAAGCTTTCTTT
.,.,TRBJ1-6,TRBV7-2,CASSPVGRYNSPLHF,TGTGCCAGCAGCCCGGTGGGCAGATATAATTCACCCCTCCACTTT
.,TRBD2,TRBJ2-3,TRBV5-4,CASSLSLAGPRTDTQYF,TGTGCCAGCAGCTTATCACTAGCGGGACCTCGCACAGATACGCAGTATTTT
.,.,TRBJ1-4,TRBV30,CAWSVGVGTNEKLFF,TGTGCCTGGAGTGTCGGGGTTGGGACTAATGAAAAACTGTTTTTT
.,.,TRBJ1-2,TRBV25-1,CASSETSNRGITF,TGTGCCAGCAGTGAAACATCGAACAGAGGCATCACCTTC
.,.,TRBJ1-5,TRBV19,CASTPWTDNNQPQHF,TGTGCCAGTACTCCCTGGACAGACAACAATCAGCCCCAGCATTTT
.,TRBD2,TRBJ2-7,TRBV15,CATSRASGKYEQYF,TGTGCCACCAGCAGAGCTAGCGGAAAATACGAGCAGTACTTC
.,.,TRBJ1-1,TRBV24-1,CATTPGSGTEAFF,TGTGCCACCACGCCGGGTTCGGGTACTGAAGCTTTCTTT
once,TRBD2,TRBJ2-7,TRBV28,CASSFLAGVDEQYF,TGTGCCAGCAGTTTCCTAGCGGGAGTCGACGAGCAGTACTTC
.,.,TRBJ1-1,TRBV15,CATSREQGLVEAFF,TGTGCCACCAGCAGAGAACAAGGGTTGGTTGAAGCTTTCTTT
.,.,TRBJ1-1,TRBV18,CASSPSRGSVEAFF,TGTGCCAGCTCACCCTCTAGGGGTTCGGTGGAAGCTTTCTTT
.,.,TRBJ1-6,TRBV12-3/TRBV12-4,CASSSTRTLHF,TGTGCCAGCAGCTCCACCCGAACCCTCCACTTT
few,TRBD1,TRBJ1-5,TRBV29-1,CSVADREGQPQHF,TGCAGCGTTGCGGACAGGGAAGGACAGCCCCAGCATTTT
.,TRBD2,TRBJ2-5,TRBV2,CASSGLAGETQYF,TGTGCCAGCAGTGGACTAGCAGGGGAGACCCAGTACTTC
.,.,TRBJ1-2,TRBV4-1,CASSAAGNYGYTF,TGCGCCAGCAGCGCGGCGGGGAACTATGGCTACACCTTC
.,.,TRBJ1-4,TRBV5-5,CASSLSRGREKLFF,TGTGCCAGCAGCTTGTCGAGGGGACGGGAAAAACTGTTTTTT
.,TRBD2,TRBJ2-7,TRBV6-5,CASSDSGGSTYEQYF,TGTGCCAGCAGTGACTCGGGGGGAAGCACCTACGAGCAGTACTTC
.,.,TRBJ1-3,TRBV28,CASSSRGSGNTIYF,TGTGCCAGCAGTTCCAGGGGATCTGGAAACACCATATATTTT
.,TRBD2,TRBJ2-3,TRBV28,CASSPSGRTDTQYF,TGTGCCAGCAGCCCTAGCGGGAGGACAGATACGCAGTATTTT
.,.,TRBJ2-2,TRBV7-3,CASSLSATGELFF,TGTGCCAGCAGCCTCAGTGCCACCGGGGAGCTGTTTTTT
few,.,TRBJ2-1,TRBV5-1,CASSPWDAPMKQFF,TGCGCCAGCAGCCCGTGGGACGCGCCGATGAAGCAGTTCTTC
.,.,TRBJ2-1,TRBV20-1,CSARLDTEQFF,TGCAGTGCTAGGCTAGATACTGAGCAGTTCTTC
.,.,TRBJ1-1,TRBV7-9,CASRDRNTEAFF,TGTGCCAGCAGAGATCGTAACACTGAAGCTTTCTTT
.,TRBD2,TRBJ2-7,TRBV10-3,CAISGTSGASYEQYF,TGTGCCATCAGTGGTACTAGCGGGGCATCCTACGAGCAGTACTTC
.,TRBD1,TRBJ1-3,TRBV5-1,CASSLGQGGNTIYF,TGCGCCAGCAGCTTGGGACAGGGAGGAAACACCATATATTTT
.,.,TRBJ2-6,TRBV10-3,CAISENLGDSGANVLTF,TGTGCCATCAGTGAGAATCTTGGGGACTCTGGGGCCAACGTCCTGACTTTC
.,.,TRBJ2-5,TRBV29-1,CSALGGEGGETQYF,TGCAGCGCCCTTGGGGGAGAGGGCGGAGAGACCCAGTACTTC
.,TRBD1,TRBJ1-1,TRBV7-9,CASSLLTGSTEAFF,TGTGCCAGCAGCCTGCTGACAGGGAGTACTGAAGCTTTCTTT
.,.,TRBJ1-2,TRBV4-1,CASSQGPGTWYGYTF,TGCGCCAGCAGCCAAGGACCCGGGACATGGTATGGCTACACCTTC
.,.,TRBJ2-7,TRBV12-3/TRBV12-4,CASSLAQVEQYF,TGTGCCAGCAGTTTAGCCCAGGTCGAGCAGTACTTC
.,.,TRBJ1-6,TRBV10-3,CAISESSVLGGNSPLHF,TGTGCCATCAGTGAGTCGAGTGTTTTGGGAGGGAATTCACCCCTCCACTTT
.,TRBD2,TRBJ2-7,TRBV6-5,CASSYSGTSGEQYF,TGTGCCAGCAGTTACTCAGGGACTAGTGGCGAGCAGTACTTC
.,TRBD1,TRBJ1-4,TRBV15,CATSRELAGQGDEKLFF,TGTGCCACCAGCAGGGAGTTGGCGGGACAGGGAGACGAAAAACTGTTTTTT
.,TRBD1,TRBJ1-2,TRBV13,CASSFGGGLSGGGYTF,TGTGCCAGCAGCTTCGGAGGCGGGCTATCAGGGGGGGGCTACACCTTC
.,TRBD1,TRBJ1-1,TRBV7-9,CASSATGATEAFF,TGTGCCAGCAGCGCTACAGGGGCTACTGAAGCTTTCTTT